A single sample gave rise to the 15 T cell receptor beta chains below, sequenced in a study of TIL therapy for anti-PD-1-resistant metastatic lung cancer. This was the immunoSEQ v3 assay. Using immunoSEQ multiplex PCR, the repertoire was profiled, and TCRdb retains in-frame clones only, with some absent. The data contain about 60,000 clones, roughly 84% of them seen just once; the ten biggest clones take up 2% to 3%. Noted time point: pre-treatment sample, taken before nivolumab and TIL therapy. The material sequenced was blood, taken at baseline. Receptor source: a person aged 25-80 years with non-small cell lung cancer.

The rearrangement uses TRBV19 and TRBJ2-3, with 10 bases matching TRBD2. The germline V gene encodes CDR1 LNHDA and CDR2 SQIVND (reference sequence). J lost 4 bases, V lost 4 bases, and 8 bases had no gene match. The CDR3 runs to 16 residues. In nucleotides, the CDR3 is TGTGCCAGTAGTAAGGGTGCTAGCGGGAGCGCAGATACGCAGTATTTT. It yields the protein CASSKGASGSADTQYF.

This chain uses TRBV6-5 with TRBJ2-7; D tentatively fits TRBD1 or TRBD2 (5 bases each). The CDR3 length is 13 residues. Germline V gene data show CDR1 as MNHEY and CDR2 as SVGAGI. V was cut by 7 bases and J by 6 bases, with 16 bases left in between. The CDR3 nucleotides read TGTGCCAGCACCCGGGACCCGGCAGGCGAGCAGTACTTC. Protein product: CASTRDPAGEQYF.

This chain joins TRBV27 and TRBJ1-5, with a weak D call TRBD1 (5 bases). This CDR3 region has 17 residues. Germline lookup yields CDR1 MNHEY and CDR2 SMNVEV (reference sequence). Trimming cost V 2 bases and J 1 base, with 15 bases left between them. This CDR3 is CASSLTTGGWSNQPQHF. Here the CDR3 DNA reads TGTGCCAGCAGTTTAACAACCGGGGGTTGGAGCAATCAGCCCCAGCATTTT.

The chain joins TRBV5-5 to TRBJ2-7, with 12 bases fitting TRBD2. Germline CDR1 is SGHKS and CDR2 is YYEKEE (reference sequence). J gave up 1 base and V 0 bases, and 2 bases lay outside the gene matches. The CDR3 contains 16 residues. CDR3 nucleotide sequence: TGTGCCAGCAGCTTGGGACTAGCGGGAGCATCCTACGAGCAGTACTTC. Protein product: CASSLGLAGASYEQYF.

The V gene is TRBV9, the J gene TRBJ2-3; D possibly corresponds to TRBD2 (5 bases). The CDR3 runs to 16 residues. The germline V gene encodes CDR1 SGDLS and CDR2 YYNGEE. V was pared by 3 bases and J by 2 bases, with 16 bases between. This CDR3 is CASSAYGLEYTDTQYF. The CDR3 DNA is TGTGCCAGCAGCGCCTACGGACTCGAATACACAGATACGCAGTATTTT. The entire variable domain, with the rest obtained from reference TRBV9 and TRBJ2-3, is as follows: DSGVTQTPKHLITATGQRVTLRCSPRSGDLSVYWYQQSLDQGLQFLIQYYNGEERAKGNILERFSAQQFPDLHSELNLSSLELGDSALYFCASSAYGLEYTDTQYFGPGTRLTVL.

This clone appeared once. The V and J genes are TRBV3-1 (or the pseudogene TRBV3-2) and TRBJ2-5, with D possibly being TRBD1 (5 bases). Germline-derived CDR1 and CDR2 are LGHDT and YNNKEL (reference sequence). V was clipped by 0 bases and J by 4 bases, with 15 bases between them. The CDR3 is 16 amino acids. The CDR3 DNA is TGTGCCAGCAGCCAAGAGACCCCCCAGGGTGGAGAGACCCAGTACTTC. This sequence encodes CASSQETPQGGETQYF.

This clone was found a few times. The chain is built from TRBV5-1 and TRBJ1-1, with D unresolved. This CDR3 spans 13 amino acids. The germline V gene has CDR1 SGHRS and CDR2 YFSETQ. The V and J ends lost 0 bases and 4 bases respectively, with 7 bases between them. CDR3 DNA: TGCGCCAGCAGCTTGGTTGTGAGCACTGAAGCTTTCTTT. Translated: CASSLVVSTEAFF. Drawing the rest from reference TRBV5-1 and TRBJ1-1, the complete variable domain is KAGVTQTPRYLIKTRGQQVTLSCSPISGHRSVSWYQQTPGQGLQFLFEYFSETQRNKGNFPGRFSGRQFSNSRSEMNVSTLELGDSALYLCASSLVVSTEAFFGQGTRLTVV.

The V call is TRBV28, the J call TRBJ1-3; possible D gene TRBD1, 5 bases. The CDR3 has 11 amino acids. Germline values: CDR1 MDHEN, CDR2 SYDVKM. The V end lost 7 bases, the J end lost 7 bases, and 8 bases lay between the germline ends. The chain's CDR3 is CASTGHNTIYF. DNA of the CDR3: TGTGCCAGCACAGGGCACAACACCATATATTTT.

The chain has TRBV18 and TRBJ2-3; D possibly corresponds to TRBD2 (6 bases). In germline, CDR1 is KGHSH, CDR2 LQKENI. Between the trimmed V and J ends, which lost 6 bases and 9 bases, there was a span of 16 bases. The length of the CDR3 is 13 residues. CDR3: CASSPLARGTQYF. The CDR3 region has the DNA TGTGCCAGCTCCCCCCTAGCACGGGGGACGCAGTATTTT.

This chain connects TRBV28 to TRBJ1-5; D might be TRBD1 (5 bases). CDR1 and CDR2 from the germline V gene are MDHEN and SYDVKM. The CDR3 is 15 amino acids. The V end was cut by 3 bases, the J end by 2 bases, with 11 bases between. CDR3 sequence: CASSFQGSGNQPQHF. The CDR3 DNA is TGTGCCAGCAGTTTTCAGGGATCTGGCAATCAGCCCCAGCATTTT. The full variable domain, rest sourced from reference TRBV28 and TRBJ1-5, is DVKVTQSSRYLVKRTGEKVFLECVQDMDHENMFWYRQDPGLGLRLIYFSYDVKMKEKGDIPEGYSVSREKKERFSLILESASTNQTSMYLCASSFQGSGNQPQHFGDGTRLSIL.

This chain joins TRBV11-2 and TRBJ2-3; D is undetermined. The CDR3 is 12 amino acids. Between the trimmed V and J ends, which lost 4 bases and 0 bases, there was a span of 2 bases. The germline CDR1 and CDR2 sequences are SGHAT and FQNNGV. CDR3 coding DNA: TGTGCCAGCAGCTCTAGCACAGATACGCAGTATTTT. Protein sequence: CASSSSTDTQYF.

This chain joins TRBV11-2 and TRBJ1-2; tentatively, D is TRBD1 (5 bases). The CDR3 is 11 amino acids. CDR1 is SGHAT, CDR2 FQNNGV, per germline. With 5 bases removed from V and 8 bases from J, the gap between germline ends came to 9 bases. The CDR3 here is CASSPGGGYTF. The CDR3 nucleotides are TGTGCCAGCAGCCCGGGGGGGGGCTACACCTTC. Combining the CDR3 with reference TRBV11-2 and TRBJ1-2 gives the whole variable domain EAGVAQSPRYKIIEKRQSVAFWCNPISGHATLYWYQQILGQGPKLLIQFQNNGVVDDSQLPKDRFSAERLKGVDSTLKIQPAKLEDSAVYLCASSPGGGYTFGSGTRLTVV.

The chain carries TRBV5-1 and TRBJ2-1, with a tentative D call TRBD2 (7 bases). Germline loops: CDR1 SGHRS, CDR2 YFSETQ. This CDR3 contains 15 residues. Deletions cut 0 bases from V and 9 bases from J, with 16 bases between. DNA of the CDR3: TGCGCCAGCAGCTTGGTGGGGGGGCTTACTATTGAGCAGTTCTTC. Translating gives CASSLVGGLTIEQFF.

This chain connects TRBV27 to TRBJ1-5; 7 bases agree with TRBD1. Losses at the gene ends were 4 bases for V and 6 bases for J; bases not matched to a gene: 6. Germline values: CDR1 MNHEY, CDR2 SMNVEV (reference sequence). This CDR3 is built from 14 residues. In DNA form, the CDR3 reads TGTGCCAGCAGTTATACCAGGGGGGGTCAGCCCCAGCATTTT. It codes for CASSYTRGGQPQHF.

The rearrangement uses TRBV28 and TRBJ2-3; D assignment may be TRBD1 or TRBD2 (7 bases each). This CDR3 comprises 19 residues. The germline V and J ends were trimmed by 0 bases and 2 bases, with 21 bases remaining between them. The germline V gene has CDR1 MDHEN and CDR2 SYDVKM. The CDR3 DNA reads as TGTGCCAGCAGTTTATGGGGCAGGGGGAGGCTAGCGGACACAGATACGCAGTATTTT. Translation gives CASSLWGRGRLADTDTQYF.